The rows below give T cell receptor beta chains drawn from one sample of a study of shared clonotypes between healthy human individuals. Some clones are missing from TCRdb's copy, which holds only in-frame ones; the method was immunoSEQ multiplex PCR. This sample has some 2,500,000 clones; 93% occur once, and the top ten carry 0.36%. The sample consisted of naive CD4+ T cells from PBMCs. These receptors were taken from a man younger than 35 in good health. Some clones in this sample may be carry-over from other donors' samples. Both conserved end residues are part of each CDR3. Each record gives: J gene, D gene, clone size, V gene, CDR3 DNA, CDR3 protein. D genes are given only for firm matches. Clone size is shown for a subset of rows, as once, few, many or a class of expanded clone.

>TRBJ2-5|TRBD2|.|TRBV5-6
TGTGCCAGCAGCTTGGGGACTAGCACTTTGTGGACCCAGTACTTC
CASSLGTSTLWTQYF
>TRBJ2-3|.|.|TRBV5-5
TGTGCCAGCAGCTTGGGGTTATCACGCACAGATACGCAGTATTTT
CASSLGLSRTDTQYF
>TRBJ1-2|.|.|TRBV29-1
TGCAGCGTTGAACTTGTCCAGTCGTCTAACTATGGCTACACCTTC
CSVELVQSSNYGYTF
>TRBJ1-5|.|.|TRBV30
TGTGCCTGGAGTTCCGGGACCCGGAATCAGCCCCAGCATTTT
CAWSSGTRNQPQHF
>TRBJ1-1|.|.|TRBV28
TGTGCCAGCAGTTTGGGCCTTAAAGACACTGAAGCTTTCTTT
CASSLGLKDTEAFF
>TRBJ2-1|TRBD2|.|TRBV5-1
TGCGCCAGCAGCTCTGAGGCGTCTAGCGGGAGGGGTGAGCAGTTCTTC
CASSSEASSGRGEQFF
>TRBJ2-7|TRBD2|.|TRBV5-8
TGTGCCAGCACCGTACTTAGCGGGACCTACGAGCAGTACTTC
CASTVLSGTYEQYF
>TRBJ1-5|.|.|TRBV2
TGTGCCAGCAGTGTGGGTCAGCCCCGTAGCAATCAGCCCCAGCATTTT
CASSVGQPRSNQPQHF
>TRBJ1-1|TRBD1|once|TRBV27
TGTGCCAGCAGTTCCCGACAGGGGTTTAACACTGAAGCTTTCTTT
CASSSRQGFNTEAFF
>TRBJ2-1|.|.|TRBV6-1
TGTGCCAGCAGTGAAGCGGTGGCGGGGGCGCGAGGTGAGCAGTTCTTC
CASSEAVAGARGEQFF
>TRBJ2-7|.|.|TRBV28
TGTGCCAGCAGTTTATTTGCAGGCCCAGGTAACGACGAGCAGTACTTC
CASSLFAGPGNDEQYF
>TRBJ2-1|.|.|TRBV6-6
TGTGCCAGCAGACCCGGGACCAGCGGGTACAATGAGCAGTTCTTC
CASRPGTSGYNEQFF
>TRBJ2-4|.|once|TRBV2
TGTGCCAGCAGTGAAAGTTGGCTGCCCTTAGCCAAAAACATTCAGTACTTC
CASSESWLPLAKNIQYF
>TRBJ1-3|.|.|TRBV5-4
TGTGCCAGCAGCTTGGGTGGGAGCTCTGGAAACACCATATATTTT
CASSLGGSSGNTIYF
>TRBJ2-5|.|.|TRBV6-1
TGTGCCAGCTCCCGAACCCAGGGCCTCGGGGAGACCCAGTACTTC
CASSRTQGLGETQYF
>TRBJ2-7|.|once|TRBV28
TGTGCCAGCAGTTTCCGCTCACTTCGTCGCTCCTACGAGCAGTACTTC
CASSFRSLRRSYEQYF
>TRBJ1-2|TRBD1|.|TRBV5-5
TGTGCCAGCAGCTTGGCTAGACAGGGATTTAACTATGGCTACACCTTC
CASSLARQGFNYGYTF
>TRBJ1-2|.|.|TRBV19
TGTGCCAGTAGTGCCAGCAAAGGTACCTACACCTTC
CASSASKGTYTF
>TRBJ1-5|.|.|TRBV18
TGTGCCAGCTCAGCCCGGGTCCCCGGGGGCAATCAGCCCCAGCATTTT
CASSARVPGGNQPQHF
>TRBJ2-1|.|once|TRBV10-1
TGCGCCAGCAGTGAGCGCAGGGGTGGGCCCTACAATGAGCAGTTCTTC
CASSERRGGPYNEQFF
>TRBJ2-2|.|.|TRBV2
TGTGCCAGCAGAGGCGTAGGGGGGAGGGCCGGGGAGCTGTTTTTT
CASRGVGGRAGELFF
>TRBJ1-2|TRBD1|.|TRBV28
TGTGCCAGCAGTGTTACGGGACAGATTGTTGGCTACACCTTC
CASSVTGQIVGYTF
>TRBJ2-7|.|.|TRBV18
TGTGCCAGCTCACCAGGGCAGATCTCCTACGAGCAGTACTTC
CASSPGQISYEQYF
>TRBJ2-7|.|.|TRBV18
TGTGCCAGCTCACCCTTCACAGGGTCTGACTACGAGCAGTACTTC
CASSPFTGSDYEQYF
>TRBJ2-1|TRBD2|few|TRBV6-4
TGTGCCACCTCCCCGGGACTACCCAATGAGCAGTTCTTC
CATSPGLPNEQFF
>TRBJ2-2|.|.|TRBV9
TGTGCCAGCAGCGTAGACAGGGTCACCGGGGAGCTGTTTTTT
CASSVDRVTGELFF
>TRBJ1-1|.|.|TRBV28
TGTGCCAGCAGTTTATTTGGGGGAGTGGGCACTGAAGCTTTCTTT
CASSLFGGVGTEAFF